This TCR beta chain is from a study of CXCR3-negative and CXCR3-positive naive CD8 T cells. UMI-tagged TRB cDNA libraries were built via 5' RACE. TCRdb processed the 5' RACE reads again and assigns one entry to each CDR3 protein, with no DNA. This repertoire comprises thousands of distinct CDR3 sequences; its ten largest clones make up approximately 2%. This clonotype counts as medium-sized by frequency. The receptor comes from a human donor in good health. Some clones in this sample may be carry-over from other donors' samples. The specimen was naive CXCR3- CD8+ T cells from blood. Stated subset: CD45RO-CCR7+CD27+CD95- naive CD8+ T cells lacking CXCR3 (TNR3-).

The CDR3 sequence: CAISERVYEQYF. The chain employs TRBV10-3 and TRBJ2-7. The germline V gene has CDR1 ENHRY and CDR2 SYGVKD. This CDR3 is built from 12 residues.